The present T cell receptor (beta chain) was sequenced within a study of T cells in Graves' hyperthyroidism and ophthalmopathy. Across the whole study: Upon initial diagnosis and before any treatment, peripheral blood was collected. Findings of the study overall: Ophthalmopathy was distinguished from stable hyperthyroidism by 13 V-J signatures.

The PBMCs studied were ones that came from approximately 9.9 ml fresh peripheral blood. This clonotype has at least ten counts. The antigen is not known. RNA transcripts provided the source from which TCR beta CDR3 regions were amplified. An initial round of RT-PCR targeting the TCR CDR3 relied on the HTBI primer set. One entry per CDR3 protein, called by TCRdb with MiXCR from the multiplex PCR reads. This sample has about 400,000 distinct CDR3 sequences, with around 13% found just once. This TCR was recovered from a young woman with Graves' ophthalmopathy. Specimen: blood.

CDR3: CASSVFVGETQYF. In DNA form, the CDR3 reads TGTGCCAGCAGTGTTTTTGTTGGAGAGACCCAGTACTTC. V and J are TRBV27 and TRBJ2-5, with D unresolved. The CDR3 sequence is 13 residues long. Germline V CDR1 and CDR2: MNHEY, SMNVEV (reference sequence). V shed 5 bases and J shed 4 bases, with 11 bases lying between them.